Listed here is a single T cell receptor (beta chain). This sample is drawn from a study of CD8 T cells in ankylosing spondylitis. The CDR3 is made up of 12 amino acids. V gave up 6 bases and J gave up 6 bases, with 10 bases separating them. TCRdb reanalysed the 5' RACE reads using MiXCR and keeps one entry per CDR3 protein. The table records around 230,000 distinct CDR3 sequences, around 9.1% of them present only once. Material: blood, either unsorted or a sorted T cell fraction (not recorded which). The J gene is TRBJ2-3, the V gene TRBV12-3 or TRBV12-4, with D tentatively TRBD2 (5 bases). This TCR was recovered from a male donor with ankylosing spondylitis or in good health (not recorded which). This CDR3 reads CASSLSGDTQYF. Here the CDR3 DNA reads TGTGCCAGCAGCCTCTCGGGGGATACGCAGTATTTT.